The clone carrying this T cell receptor beta chain showed up just a few times. Its antigen remains unidentified. TCRdb called the 5' RACE reads again in MiXCR, with one record for every CDR3 protein. The data hold 450,000 to 700,000 distinct CDR3 sequences, with roughly 18% observed a single time. The data were taken from a study of T-cell memory formation after mild COVID-19. Study-level findings and limits: Clones that contracted from day 15 to 85 had balanced CD4/CD8; later expanders were CD4+ biased.

V lost 0 bases and J lost 1, with 9 bases in between. Germline V gene data show CDR1 as MGHRA and CDR2 as YSYEKL. CDR3 length: 16 amino acids. The receptor was isolated from an adult woman who had mild COVID-19 (a few samples of this study predate the infection). Cell type and time point are not known. Source material: PBMCs or a T cell subset sorted from them (not recorded which). The chain links TRBV4-1 to TRBJ2-2; D not certain. The CDR3, as DNA: TGCGCCAGCAGCCAAGAGCCAGGTTGGAACACCGGGGAGCTGTTTTTT. Its translation is CASSQEPGWNTGELFF.